One sample yielded the 6 T cell receptor beta chains listed below, sequenced in a study of memory CD4+ T cells and cytomegalovirus serostatus. Single viable CD3+CD4+CD8-CD45RO+ cells were sorted as the memory CD4+ T cells. Some clones are missing from TCRdb's copy, which holds only in-frame ones; the method was immunoSEQ multiplex PCR. The sample has fewer than 90,000 clones, about 73% seen once; the top ten hold 2% to 3%. The source material was memory CD4+ T cells from blood. These receptors all come from an adult in good health and CMV-seropositive.

The V gene is TRBV5-1, the J gene TRBJ1-6; D is undetermined. Trimming took off 4 bases at V and 7 bases at J, with 12 bases between the two ends. The length of the CDR3 is 14 residues. The germline CDR1 and CDR2 sequences are SGHRS and YFSETQ. In DNA, the CDR3 is TGCGCCAGCAGCGTAGAAGGTTCAAATTCACCCCTCCACTTT. This sequence encodes CASSVEGSNSPLHF.

The chain has TRBV29-1 and TRBJ2-1, with 14 bases matching TRBD2. CDR1 is SQVTM and CDR2 is ANQGSEA in the germline V gene. The junction had 3 bases not matched to a gene; V was cut back by 7 bases and J by 4 bases. This CDR3 region has 14 residues. CDR3 residues: CSAGLAGGYNEQFF. In DNA, the CDR3 is TGCAGCGCCGGACTAGCGGGGGGATACAATGAGCAGTTCTTC.

Here the CDR3 DNA reads TGTGCCAGCAGCTCCGGGACAGGCGTGAGCTATGGCTACACCTTC. It encodes CASSSGTGVSYGYTF. This chain uses TRBV5-4 with TRBJ1-2; TRBD1 agrees at 8 bases. V trimming: 3 bases; J trimming: 4 bases; junction bases outside the gene matches: 8. Germline CDR1 and CDR2: SGHNT and YYREEE (reference sequence). The CDR3 covers 15 residues.

This clone was detected only a few times. The rearrangement joins TRBV19 to TRBJ2-6; 7 bases align to TRBD2. The CDR3 length is 15 residues. Germline-derived CDR1 and CDR2 are LNHDA and SQIVND (reference sequence). The V gene end was trimmed by 6 bases and the J gene end by 4 bases; junction bases not matched to a gene: 6. CDR3 sequence: CASRGRGAGANVLTF. Written as DNA, the CDR3 is TGTGCCAGTAGGGGGAGGGGTGCGGGGGCCAACGTCCTGACTTTC.

J is TRBJ2-6 and V is TRBV29-1, with D possibly TRBD1 on 6 matching bases. The CDR3 contains 21 residues. The germline V and J ends were trimmed by 3 bases and 0 bases, with 27 bases remaining between them. In germline, CDR1 is SQVTM, CDR2 ANQGSEA. The CDR3 reads CSVETWTPGHKLSSGANVLTF. The CDR3 coding sequence is TGCAGCGTTGAGACTTGGACGCCGGGACACAAACTCAGCTCTGGGGCCAACGTCCTGACTTTC. Full variable domain (missing parts from reference TRBV29-1 and TRBJ2-6): SAVISQKPSRDICQRGTSLTIQCQVDSQVTMMFWYRQQPGQSLTLIATANQGSEATYESGFVIDKFPISRPNLTFSTLTVSNMSPEDSSIYLCSVETWTPGHKLSSGANVLTFGAGSRLTVL.

This chain links TRBV18 with TRBJ1-1; possible D gene TRBD1, 5 bases. Germline CDR1 is KGHSH and CDR2 is LQKENI. V was shortened by 3 bases and J by 5 bases, with 13 bases between the two germline ends. CDR3 size: 14 residues. The CDR3 nucleotides are TGTGCCAGCTCACCCAGGGTCGAGGCGACTGAAGCTTTCTTT. It specifies CASSPRVEATEAFF.